The 20 T cell receptor beta chains in this list originate from one sample, sequenced in a study of cytomegalovirus exposure and HLA in healthy donors (dated by TCRdb to about 2017). Libraries were prepared through the immunoSEQ multiplex PCR assay. A mixture of 60 forward primers for TCR Vbeta segments and 13 reverse primers for TCR Jbeta segments was used in the multiplex PCR. TCRdb took over this immuneACCESS table, retaining in-frame rearrangements with V and J assigned. Such tables are incomplete; in checked studies, under half of the missing clones stem from an unresolved V gene, and the remainder is unexplained. The sample table lists around 200,000 clones, under 85% of them with a count of one. In total, the top ten clones hold roughly a tenth of the sample. Sequencing was performed on PBMCs. All receptors derive from a woman aged 50 to 60 in good health and CMV-seropositive.

V gene TRBV30 combines with J gene TRBJ1-1; tentative D call: TRBD1 (5 bases). Trimming took off 0 bases at V and 11 bases at J, with 10 bases between the two ends. Germline-derived CDR1 and CDR2 are GTSNPN and SVGIG (reference sequence). This CDR3 region has 11 residues. The CDR3 coding sequence is TGTGCCTGGAGTGTAGCGGGGCAGGCTTTCTTT. This translates into CAWSVAGQAFF.

The chain combines TRBV7-2 with TRBJ2-1, with 16 bases that match TRBD2. Germline trimming cut 3 bases from V and 6 bases from J; bases unmatched to any gene: 5. This CDR3 has 17 residues. Germline lookup yields CDR1 SGHTA and CDR2 FQGNSA. CDR3 loop: CASSLGLAGGPGNEQFF. The CDR3 nucleotides read TGTGCCAGCAGCTTGGGACTAGCGGGGGGGCCAGGCAATGAGCAGTTCTTC.

In this sample, this clone turned up a few times. The chain links TRBV4-1 to TRBJ2-6, with 7 positions matching TRBD1. This CDR3 has 15 amino acids. The ends lost 5 bases at V and 2 bases at J; junction bases unmatched: 3. The V gene's germline CDR1 is MGHRA and CDR2 YSYEKL. The CDR3 DNA reads TGCGCCAGCAGCTCGACAGGGACTGGGGCCAACGTCCTGACTTTC. It codes for CASSSTGTGANVLTF.

The gene calls are TRBV4-2 and TRBJ2-7, with 7 bases aligning to TRBD1. Germline V gives CDR1 LGHNA, CDR2 YNFKEQ. The CDR3 runs to 18 residues. V was pared by 4 bases and J by 2 bases, with 17 bases of the junction left unmatched. The CDR3 nucleotides read TGTGCCAGCAGCCCCCTACCTCGCCGCGACAGGGTCCCCTACGAGCAGTACTTC. Its translation is CASSPLPRRDRVPYEQYF.

This clone was seen more than once but under ten times. This chain uses TRBV5-1 with TRBJ1-5, with D perhaps matching TRBD1 (6 bases). The CDR3 loop spans 14 amino acids. CDR1 is SGHRS and CDR2 is YFSETQ in the germline V gene. V lost 4 bases and J 5 bases, leaving 13 bases between the germline ends. CDR3 sequence reads: CASSRNAGDQPQHF. CDR3 DNA: TGCGCCAGCAGCCGGAATGCAGGGGATCAGCCCCAGCATTTT.

The chain carries TRBV5-1 and TRBJ1-1; 11 nucleotides match TRBD1. CDR1 is SGHRS and CDR2 is YFSETQ in the germline V gene. There are 16 residues in the CDR3. V dropped 2 bases and J dropped 5; count of bases not matched to a gene: 8. The CDR3, as DNA: TGCGCCAGCAGCTTACTCGGACAGGGGGCGGAAACTGAAGCTTTCTTT. Translating it yields CASSLLGQGAETEAFF.

The rearrangement links TRBV6-1 to TRBJ2-4, with D unclear. Trimming shortened V by 1 base and J by 1 base, and 11 bases separated the two germline ends. Germline CDR1 and CDR2: MNHNS and SASEGT. The CDR3 has 16 amino acids. CDR3 protein: CASSEEKVRAKNIQYF. As DNA, the CDR3 is TGTGCCAGCAGTGAAGAGAAGGTCAGGGCCAAAAACATTCAGTACTTC.

The CDR3 spells CASSPLSGLTHNEQFF. Here the CDR3 DNA reads TGTGCCAGCTCACCACTTTCGGGACTAACCCACAATGAGCAGTTCTTC. The J gene is TRBJ2-1, the V gene TRBV18; 7 bases map to TRBD2. Trimming cost V 1 base and J 5 bases; bases outside gene matches: 8. The CDR3 spans 16 residues. Germline V CDR1 and CDR2: KGHSH, LQKENI.

The chain employs TRBV5-4 and TRBJ1-2; D is possibly TRBD1 (5 bases). CDR1 is SGHNT, CDR2 YYREEE, per germline (reference sequence). This CDR3 region has 14 residues. Between the trimmed V and J ends, which lost 4 bases and 8 bases, there was a span of 18 bases. CDR3 nucleotides: TGTGCCAGCAGCATTCGTACCGGGGGTAGGGGCTACACCTTC. Translated, it gives CASSIRTGGRGYTF.

V usage is TRBV7-2 and J usage is TRBJ2-1; 9 bases are shared with TRBD2. CDR3 length: 15 residues. V gave up 1 base and J gave up 6 bases; unmatched junction bases: 4. The germline V gene encodes CDR1 SGHTA and CDR2 FQGNSA. CDR3 DNA sequence: TGTGCCAGCAGCTTAGGCCTAGCGGGGTCCAATGAGCAGTTCTTC. Its protein product is CASSLGLAGSNEQFF. The full variable domain, completed using reference TRBV7-2 and TRBJ2-1, is GAGVSQSPSNKVTEKGKDVELRCDPISGHTALYWYRQSLGQGLEFLIYFQGNSAPDKSGLPSDRFSAERTGGSVSTLTIQRTQQEDSAVYLCASSLGLAGSNEQFFGPGTRLTVL.

This chain connects TRBV4-2 to TRBJ1-2; D may be TRBD1 (5 bases). Trimming took 0 bases from V and 4 from J, leaving 18 bases between them. The CDR3 contains 17 residues. Per the germline V gene, CDR1 is LGHNA and CDR2 is YNFKEQ. The CDR3 nucleotides are TGTGCCAGCAGCCAAGATCGGGTCGTCGGGGGTGCCTATGGCTACACCTTC. Translation gives CASSQDRVVGGAYGYTF.

This clone has a handful of counts. The chain carries TRBV7-3 and TRBJ2-1, with D possibly TRBD2 on 5 matching bases. The CDR3 spans 15 residues. From germline, CDR1 is SGHTA and CDR2 FQGTGA. V was pared by 0 bases and J by 5 bases, with 11 bases between. CDR3 protein: CASSLTRGLHNEQFF. In nucleotides, the CDR3 is TGTGCCAGCAGCTTAACGCGCGGACTTCACAATGAGCAGTTCTTC.

The chain joins TRBV7-2 to TRBJ2-1; 8 bases align to TRBD2. The CDR3 totals 17 residues. Germline assignment: CDR1 SGHTA and CDR2 FQGNSA. V lost 0 bases, J lost 5 bases, and 9 bases stayed unmatched. CDR3 in DNA: TGTGCCAGCAGCTTAGCGGGGGGCGGGGGGCAAGACAATGAGCAGTTCTTC. Protein product: CASSLAGGGGQDNEQFF.

Written as DNA, the CDR3 is TGTGCCAGCAGCAACCACGCAGGGGGCACTGAAGCTTTCTTT. Amino acid sequence: CASSNHAGGTEAFF. V usage is TRBV6-5 and J usage is TRBJ1-1; 7 nucleotides line up with TRBD1. The CDR3 contains 14 residues. Looked up from germline, CDR1 is MNHEY and CDR2 is SVGAGI. With V trimmed by 6 bases and J by 4 bases, 8 bases remained unmatched.

The chain is built from TRBV2 and TRBJ1-2, with a possible D match to TRBD1 (5 bases). Trimming took 6 bases from V and 0 from J, leaving 17 bases between them. The CDR3 contains 16 residues. Germline V gene sequence: CDR1 SNHLY, CDR2 FYNNEI. CDR3 loop: CASSGPGGTTNYGYTF. In DNA form, the CDR3 reads TGTGCCAGCAGCGGGCCGGGGGGTACAACTAACTATGGCTACACCTTC.

Concerning this clone: At one of its ends the junction is not consistent with the germline gene, which may arise from a read error. CDR3 nucleotides: TGTGCCGGCAGCTTAGCCCTGAGGTATGGCTACACCTTC. This codes for CAGSLALRYGYTF. The gene calls are TRBV7-2 and TRBJ1-2; no reliable D call. CDR1 and CDR2 (germline): SGHTA, FQGNSA. The CDR3 spans 13 residues.

V and J are TRBV28 and TRBJ1-2; D possibly corresponds to TRBD1 (5 bases). The CDR3 consists of 13 residues. Germline values: CDR1 MDHEN, CDR2 SYDVKM. The germline V and J ends were trimmed by 7 bases and 2 bases, with 11 bases remaining between them. CDR3 loop: CASTWGGNYGYTF. DNA for the CDR3: TGTGCCAGCACCTGGGGGGGGAACTATGGCTACACCTTC.

The V and J genes are TRBV25-1 and TRBJ2-4; maybe TRBD1 (5 bases). Germline V lookup: CDR1 MGHDK, CDR2 SYGVNS. This CDR3 has 15 amino acids. V lost 6 bases and J lost 2, with 14 bases in between. The DNA for the CDR3 is TGTGCCAGCAGCGCCGCAGACAGATCCAAAAACATTCAGTACTTC. Translation gives CASSAADRSKNIQYF.

J is TRBJ1-1 and V is TRBV15, with D tentatively TRBD1 (5 bases). V gave up 1 base and J gave up 1 base, with 10 bases separating them. This CDR3 spans 15 amino acids. The germline V gene has CDR1 LNHNV and CDR2 YYDKDF (reference sequence). The CDR3 here is CATSRGIGANTEAFF. CDR3 DNA: TGTGCCACCAGCAGAGGAATAGGGGCGAACACTGAAGCTTTCTTT.

This clone was counted a few times. CDR3 DNA sequence: TGTGCCAGCAGTCGGGATTCGAGGGAGTTCTTC. Translating it yields CASSRDSREFF. V is TRBV5-5 and J is TRBJ2-1, with D possibly being TRBD2 (5 bases). Germline V gene lookup returns CDR1 SGHKS and CDR2 YYEKEE (reference sequence). The V end lost 5 bases, the J end lost 14 bases, and 14 bases lay between the germline ends. The CDR3 has 11 amino acids.